This T cell receptor (beta chain) originates from a study of cytomegalovirus exposure and HLA in healthy donors. General study points: According to an earlier analysis, most TCR beta V segments yielded productive rearrangements about 87% or about 30% of the time. An observed cluster of highly shared sequence variants was recorded as a likely sequencing artifact.

There are 14 residues in the CDR3. Germline V lookup: CDR1 SEHNR, CDR2 FQNEAQ (reference sequence). PCR amplification relied on 60 Vbeta primers (plus 13 Jbeta primers). The protocol was immunoSEQ multiplex PCR, while the TCRdb copy is restricted to in-frame clones and leaves out a portion. Among 120,000 or so clones listed, 65% to 85% were seen once. A word on this clone: Its antigen is undetermined. One junction end does not reproduce the germline sequence, and a read error may be involved.

The receptor was derived from a man in his forties or fifties in good health and CMV-seronegative. This chain uses TRBV7-9 with TRBJ2-7; 8 bases agree with TRBD2. The sample comprised PBMCs. The CDR3 nucleotides read TGTGCCAGCAGCGTAGCGGGGCTGACCTACGAGCAGTACTTC. Protein product: CASSVAGLTYEQYF. Using reference TRBV7-9 and TRBJ2-7 for the parts outside the CDR3, the full variable domain is DTGVSQNPRHKITKRGQNVTFRCDPISEHNRLYWYRQTLGQGPEFLTYFQNEAQLEKSRLLSDRFSAERPKGSFSTLEIQRTEQGDSAMYLCASSVAGLTYEQYFGPGTRLTVT.